This T cell receptor beta chain was identified during a study of blood T cell repertoires in COVID-19. Sequencing was performed with immunoSEQ multiplex PCR; in TCRdb, only in-frame clones are kept and a portion is missing. The sample yields under 100,000 clones, 85% to 95% seen once. V lost 6 bases to trimming and J lost 2 bases; unmatched junction nucleotides: 9. Germline CDR1 is SQVTM and CDR2 is ANQGSEA. This CDR3 comprises 14 residues. Sequenced material: peripheral blood. The chain has TRBV29-1 and TRBJ1-1; TRBD1 matches 7 bases. This sequence originates from a woman in her sixties with active COVID-19. The CDR3 reads CSVRTGTANTEAFF. The CDR3 DNA is TGCAGCGTGCGGACCGGGACAGCAAACACTGAAGCTTTCTTT.